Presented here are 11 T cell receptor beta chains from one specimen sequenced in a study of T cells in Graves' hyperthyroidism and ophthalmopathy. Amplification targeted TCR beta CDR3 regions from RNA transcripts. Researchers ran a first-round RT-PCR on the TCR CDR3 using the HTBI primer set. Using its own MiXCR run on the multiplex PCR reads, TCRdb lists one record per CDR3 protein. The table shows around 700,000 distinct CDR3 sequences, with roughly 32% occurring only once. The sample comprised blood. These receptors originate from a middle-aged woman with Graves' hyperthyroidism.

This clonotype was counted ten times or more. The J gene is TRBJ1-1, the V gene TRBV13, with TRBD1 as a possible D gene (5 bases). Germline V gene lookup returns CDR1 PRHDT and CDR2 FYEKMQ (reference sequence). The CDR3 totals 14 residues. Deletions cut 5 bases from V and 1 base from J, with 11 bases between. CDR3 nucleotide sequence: TGTGCCAGCAGCCGAAGGGGAGCGAACACTGAAGCTTTCTTT. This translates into CASSRRGANTEAFF.

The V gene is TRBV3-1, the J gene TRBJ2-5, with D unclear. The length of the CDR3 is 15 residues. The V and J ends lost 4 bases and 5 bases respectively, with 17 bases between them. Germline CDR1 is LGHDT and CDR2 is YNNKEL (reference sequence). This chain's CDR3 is CASSRAIFRMETQYF. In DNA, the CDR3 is TGTGCCAGCAGCCGAGCTATCTTCCGGATGGAGACCCAGTACTTC.

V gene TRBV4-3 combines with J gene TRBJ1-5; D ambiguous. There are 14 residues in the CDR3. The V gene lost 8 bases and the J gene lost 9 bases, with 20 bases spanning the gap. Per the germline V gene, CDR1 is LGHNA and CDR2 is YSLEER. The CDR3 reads CASGLAKWPRPQHF. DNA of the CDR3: TGCGCCAGCGGCTTGGCCAAGTGGCCTCGGCCCCAGCATTTT.

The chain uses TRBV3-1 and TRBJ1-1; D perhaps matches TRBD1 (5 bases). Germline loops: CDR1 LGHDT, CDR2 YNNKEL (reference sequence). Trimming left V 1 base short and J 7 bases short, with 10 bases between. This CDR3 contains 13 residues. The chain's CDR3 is CASSQGGAGEAFF. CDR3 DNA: TGTGCCAGCAGCCAAGGAGGGGCCGGTGAAGCTTTCTTT.

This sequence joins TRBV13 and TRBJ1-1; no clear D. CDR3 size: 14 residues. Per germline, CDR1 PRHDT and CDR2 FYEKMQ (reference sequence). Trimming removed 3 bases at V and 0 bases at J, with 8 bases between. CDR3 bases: TGTGCCAGCAGCTTGCCAGGCATGAACACTGAAGCTTTCTTT. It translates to CASSLPGMNTEAFF. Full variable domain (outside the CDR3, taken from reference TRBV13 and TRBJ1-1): AAGVIQSPRHLIKEKRETATLKCYPIPRHDTVYWYQQGPGQDPQFLISFYEKMQSDKGSIPDRFSAQQFSDYHSELNMSSLELGDSALYFCASSLPGMNTEAFFGQGTRLTVV.

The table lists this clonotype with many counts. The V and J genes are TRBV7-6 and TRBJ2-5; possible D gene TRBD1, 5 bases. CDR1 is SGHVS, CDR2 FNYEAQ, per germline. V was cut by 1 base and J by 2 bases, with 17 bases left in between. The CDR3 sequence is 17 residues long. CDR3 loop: CASSLVRSRVGQETQYF. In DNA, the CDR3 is TGTGCCAGCAGCTTAGTGAGGTCCAGGGTGGGTCAAGAGACCCAGTACTTC.

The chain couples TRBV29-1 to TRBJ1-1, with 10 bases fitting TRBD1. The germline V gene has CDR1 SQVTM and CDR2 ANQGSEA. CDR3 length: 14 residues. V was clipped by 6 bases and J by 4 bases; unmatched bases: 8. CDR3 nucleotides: TGCAGCGTCTCCCGCGACAGGGGGCGCACTGAAGCTTTCTTT. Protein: CSVSRDRGRTEAFF.

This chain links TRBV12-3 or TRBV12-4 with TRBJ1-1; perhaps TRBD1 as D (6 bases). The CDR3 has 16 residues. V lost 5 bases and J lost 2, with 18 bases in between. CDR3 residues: CASSPRTVGDNTEAFF. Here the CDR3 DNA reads TGTGCCAGCAGTCCGCGGACAGTGGGGGATAACACTGAAGCTTTCTTT.

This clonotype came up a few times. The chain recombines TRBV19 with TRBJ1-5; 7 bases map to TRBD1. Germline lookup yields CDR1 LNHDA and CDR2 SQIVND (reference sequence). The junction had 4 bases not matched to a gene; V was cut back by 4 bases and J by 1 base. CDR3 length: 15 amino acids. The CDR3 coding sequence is TGTGCCAGTAGTACTATGGGACAGAGCAATCAGCCCCAGCATTTT. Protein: CASSTMGQSNQPQHF.

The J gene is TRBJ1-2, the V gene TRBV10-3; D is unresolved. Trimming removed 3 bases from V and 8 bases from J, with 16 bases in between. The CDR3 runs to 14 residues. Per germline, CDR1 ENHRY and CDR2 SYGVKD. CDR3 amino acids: CAISEKGIIGGYTF. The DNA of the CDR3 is TGTGCCATCAGTGAAAAAGGAATAATAGGGGGCTACACCTTC.

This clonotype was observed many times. CDR3 DNA sequence: TGTGCCACCAGGGAGTCTGCTGGAAACACCATATATTTT. It codes for CATRESAGNTIYF. The chain recombines TRBV15 with TRBJ1-3; D gene ambiguous. The CDR3 sequence is 13 residues long. Trimming stripped 6 bases from V and 2 bases from J, with 8 bases between. Germline V CDR1 and CDR2: LNHNV, YYDKDF (reference sequence).